This T cell receptor beta chain is from a study of CD4 T cells in relation to SARS-CoV-2 and coronaviruses. At the level of the study: The negative reference was HIV-1 Nef peptide pool or peptide-free culture.

Data came from immunoSEQ multiplex PCR; TCRdb stores just in-frame clones and leaves some out. The sample holds about 23,000 clones, 76% seen once. Unexposed donor CD4+ T cells date from about 2011-2018, before the COVID-19 pandemic. The cells were cultured for about 10 days before CD4+ T cells were isolated. Half the medium was replaced with IL-2 medium on days 3 and 7. This clone was picked up a small number of times. Its antigen is still unknown. The sequenced material came from CD4+ T cells from PBMCs, cultured in vitro. The clonotype comes from a human donor in good health.

The DNA for the CDR3 is TGTGCCAGCAGCCCCTCCGGGCTCTCTGGAAACACCATATATTTT. Translation: CASSPSGLSGNTIYF. The gene calls are TRBV9 and TRBJ1-3, with D unresolved. Deletions cut 4 bases from V and 0 bases from J, with 11 bases between. Per germline, CDR1 SGDLS and CDR2 YYNGEE. The CDR3 is made up of 15 amino acids.